These 25 T cell receptor beta chains originate from one sample sequenced in a study of cytomegalovirus exposure and HLA in healthy donors (dated by TCRdb to 2016 to 2017). The method behind the library was the immunoSEQ multiplex PCR assay. The multiplex PCR relied on a mix of 60 forward primers for TCR Vbeta segments and 13 reverse primers for TCR Jbeta segments. In its TCRdb copy, this immuneACCESS table keeps in-frame sequences only and misses some clones. Where compared with another copy, unresolved V genes explain less than half of these, and the others have no known cause. This sample lists about 150,000 clones; about 80% were detected once. The ten largest clones represent around 1.5% of the sample. Material for sequencing was PBMCs. These receptors originate from a man between 35 and 55 years old in good health and CMV-seronegative.

This chain uses TRBV4-1 with TRBJ2-2; no reliable D call. This CDR3 is built from 12 residues. V lost 3 bases to trimming and J lost 4 bases, with 3 bases between them. Germline-derived CDR1 and CDR2 are MGHRA and YSYEKL. The CDR3 reads CASSHLTGELFF. In DNA form, the CDR3 reads TGCGCCAGCAGCCACCTCACCGGGGAGCTGTTTTTT.

CDR3 loop: CASNPGRNTEAFF. CDR3 coding DNA: TGTGCCAGCAATCCAGGGCGGAACACTGAAGCTTTCTTT. The chain has TRBV2 and TRBJ1-1, with D perhaps matching TRBD1 (5 bases). The CDR3 consists of 13 residues. The germline V gene has CDR1 SNHLY and CDR2 FYNNEI. Trimming shortened V by 7 bases and J by 1 base, and 10 bases separated the two germline ends.

The chain carries TRBV10-3 and TRBJ2-1, with 9 bases identical to TRBD2. The J segment lost 5 bases and the V segment lost 4 bases, leaving 15 bases of the junction unmatched. CDR1 and CDR2 (germline): ENHRY, SYGVKD. The CDR3 covers 18 residues. The CDR3, as DNA: TGTGCCATCAGTGTAGGCCCGCTAAGCGGGAGGTGGGACAATGAGCAGTTCTTC. Encoded protein: CAISVGPLSGRWDNEQFF.

This chain links TRBV15 with TRBJ2-7; TRBD2 agrees at 7 bases. The ends lost 0 bases at V and 5 bases at J; junction bases unmatched: 10. CDR1 is LNHNV and CDR2 is YYDKDF in the germline V gene (reference sequence). This CDR3 is 16 amino acids long. CDR3 region: CATSRDRGGLLDEQYF. CDR3 DNA: TGTGCCACCAGCAGAGATAGGGGAGGGCTTCTGGACGAGCAGTACTTC.

The chain employs TRBV6-1 and TRBJ1-2, with 7 positions matching TRBD1. V lost 8 bases to trimming and J lost 0 bases; unmatched junction nucleotides: 9. This CDR3 comprises 15 residues. The germline gives CDR1 MNHNS, CDR2 SASEGT. CDR3 residues: CASGQPGQTNYGYTF. The CDR3 DNA reads TGTGCCAGCGGACAGCCGGGACAGACTAACTATGGCTACACCTTC.

The chain employs TRBV6-5 and TRBJ2-3, with 7 bases that match TRBD2. Trimming took 4 bases from V and 4 from J; bases not matched to a gene: 5. Germline CDR1 reads MNHEY; CDR2 reads SVGAGI. The CDR3 has 14 amino acids. CDR3 protein: CASSWTSRADTQYF. CDR3 bases: TGTGCCAGCAGTTGGACTAGTCGTGCAGATACGCAGTATTTT.

The V gene is TRBV5-4, the J gene TRBJ1-1; weak D call: TRBD1 (6 bases). The CDR3 covers 12 residues. Per the germline V gene, CDR1 is SGHNT and CDR2 is YYREEE (reference sequence). The V gene lost 6 bases and the J gene lost 6 bases, with 12 bases spanning the gap. The CDR3 loop is CASTPRGAEAFF. Written as DNA, the CDR3 is TGTGCCAGCACCCCCAGGGGCGCTGAAGCTTTCTTT. The whole variable domain, remainder taken from reference TRBV5-4 and TRBJ1-1, is ETGVTQSPTHLIKTRGQQVTLRCSSQSGHNTVSWYQQALGQGPQFIFQYYREEENGRGNFPPRFSGLQFPNYSSELNVNALELDDSALYLCASTPRGAEAFFGQGTRLTVV.

This clone was counted a few times. The V and J genes are TRBV9 and TRBJ2-7; TRBD2 is a possible D gene (5 bases). CDR3 size: 15 residues. CDR1 is SGDLS and CDR2 is YYNGEE in the germline V gene. V lost 1 base, J lost 3 bases, and 14 bases lay in between. CDR3 loop: CASSVWRSSHYEQYV. CDR3 nucleotide sequence: TGTGCCAGCAGCGTATGGAGGTCGAGTCACTACGAGCAGTACGTC.

The chain joins TRBV6-5 to TRBJ1-3; D gene uncertain. Germline assignment: CDR1 MNHEY and CDR2 SVGAGI. This CDR3 region has 14 residues. The V gene lost 5 bases and the J gene lost 4 bases, with 12 bases spanning the gap. CDR3 amino acids: CASSVTALGNTIYF. CDR3 in DNA: TGTGCCAGCAGTGTTACAGCTCTCGGAAACACCATATATTTT.

V is TRBV5-4 and J is TRBJ2-5; 8 bases map to TRBD1. With 4 bases clipped from V and 3 bases from J, the junction kept 5 bases outside the gene matches. The CDR3 consists of 14 residues. Looked up from germline, CDR1 is SGHNT and CDR2 is YYREEE (reference sequence). DNA for the CDR3: TGTGCCAGCAGCAGCACGGACAGGGAAGAGACCCAGTACTTC. It encodes CASSSTDREETQYF.

This chain uses TRBV2 with TRBJ2-7, with D unresolved. This CDR3 has 11 amino acids. Germline loops: CDR1 SNHLY, CDR2 FYNNEI. The V end was cut by 6 bases, the J end by 0 bases, with 3 bases between. Here the CDR3 DNA reads TGTGCCAGCAGCAGCTCCTACGAGCAGTACTTC. Translation gives CASSSSYEQYF.

This clone was detected only once. CDR3 sequence: CASSLLGTSGTYNEQFF. CDR3 in DNA: TGTGCCAGCAGTCTACTCGGGACTAGCGGGACCTACAATGAGCAGTTCTTC. This chain joins TRBV27 and TRBJ2-1; 13 positions agree with TRBD2. After removal of 5 bases from V and 2 bases from J, the junction contained 6 bases not matched to a gene. Germline V CDR1 and CDR2: MNHEY, SMNVEV (reference sequence). The CDR3 length is 17 residues.

This clone was observed a handful of times. The chain is built from TRBV10-1 and TRBJ2-7, with 9 bases fitting TRBD1. Germline assignment: CDR1 WNHNN and CDR2 SYGVQD (reference sequence). V lost 6 bases to trimming and J lost 1 base; unmatched junction nucleotides: 7. This CDR3 contains 15 residues. The chain's CDR3 is CASSSRQGDSYEQYV. The CDR3 DNA sequence: TGCGCCAGCAGCAGTCGACAGGGGGATTCCTACGAGCAGTACGTC.

The chain links TRBV19 to TRBJ2-3; D remains ambiguous. Trimming stripped 5 bases from V and 1 base from J, with 7 bases between. Germline values: CDR1 LNHDA, CDR2 SQIVND (reference sequence). The CDR3 extends over 13 amino acids. CDR3 amino acids: CASSVTGTDTQYF. CDR3 DNA: TGTGCCAGTAGTGTAACTGGCACAGATACGCAGTATTTT. The full variable domain, in which reference TRBV19 and TRBJ2-3 provide the parts outside the CDR3, is DGGITQSPKYLFRKEGQNVTLSCEQNLNHDAMYWYRQDPGQGLRLIYYSQIVNDFQKGDIAEGYSVSREKKESFPLTVTSAQKNPTAFYLCASSVTGTDTQYFGPGTRLTVL.

This clone came up a few times. The chain links TRBV25-1 to TRBJ2-5; D is possibly TRBD2 (6 bases). The CDR3 runs to 13 residues. Germline V gene sequence: CDR1 MGHDK, CDR2 SYGVNS. Trimming stripped 5 bases from V and 7 bases from J, with 14 bases between. The CDR3 sequence: CASSLGDFGTQYF. DNA of the CDR3: TGTGCCAGCAGTTTGGGGGACTTCGGGACCCAGTACTTC.

The chain has TRBV4-1 and TRBJ2-5; 9 bases are shared with TRBD2. Unmatched junction bases numbered 13, after V lost 9 bases and J lost 5 bases. The CDR3 runs 15 residues. Germline-derived CDR1 and CDR2 are MGHRA and YSYEKL. CDR3 in amino acids: CASALRGLAAETQYF. CDR3 nucleotide sequence: TGCGCCAGTGCCTTACGGGGACTAGCAGCGGAGACCCAGTACTTC.

The rearrangement uses TRBV6-1 and TRBJ1-4; 8 bases are a match to TRBD1. This CDR3 comprises 15 residues. Losses at the gene ends were 5 bases for V and 6 bases for J; bases not matched to a gene: 8. CDR1 is MNHNS, CDR2 SASEGT, per germline. The CDR3 protein is CASSSGGAGDEKLFF. In DNA, the CDR3 is TGTGCCAGCAGTTCAGGGGGCGCGGGCGATGAAAAACTGTTTTTT.

This clone was seen a handful of times. J is TRBJ2-3 and V is TRBV6-5; D might be TRBD2 (6 bases). Germline CDR1 and CDR2: MNHEY and SVGAGI. CDR3 length: 15 amino acids. V was cut by 0 bases and J by 6 bases, with 13 bases left in between. CDR3 in DNA: TGTGCCAGCAGTTACTCTGGCCTAGCGTCTGATACGCAGTATTTT. Translation: CASSYSGLASDTQYF.

J is TRBJ2-3 and V is TRBV5-4, with 8 bases fitting TRBD1. From germline, CDR1 is SGHNT and CDR2 YYREEE (reference sequence). CDR3 length equals 16 residues. The V and J ends lost 4 bases and 4 bases, in that order; junction bases with no gene match: 11. CDR3: CASSIRTGSGPDTQYF. CDR3 sequence (DNA): TGTGCCAGCAGCATACGGACAGGGTCTGGGCCAGATACGCAGTATTTT.

The chain combines TRBV6-6 with TRBJ2-5, with 11 bases that match TRBD1. With the DNA end fitting TRBJ2-7 better, the J assignment may be wrong. The germline V gene has CDR1 MNHNY and CDR2 SVGAGI (reference sequence). The CDR3 loop spans 16 amino acids. CDR3 nucleotide sequence: TGTGCCAGCAGTTACCCTACCGGGACAGGGGGCTACGAGCAGTACTTC. It translates to CASSYPTGTGGYEQYF.

The V and J genes are TRBV7-9 and TRBJ1-1; a weak D match, TRBD1 (6 bases). The ends were cut back, 3 bases at V and 0 bases at J, with 14 bases in the middle. From germline, CDR1 is SEHNR and CDR2 FQNEAQ (reference sequence). The CDR3 spans 16 residues. CDR3 DNA: TGTGCCAGCAGCTTGGGGGGGGCAGGGATGAACACTGAAGCTTTCTTT. Protein product: CASSLGGAGMNTEAFF.

The CDR3 nucleotides are TGTGCCAGCAGCCGGGGACAGGGCCGGGAGACCCAGTACTTC. It codes for CASSRGQGRETQYF. The chain combines TRBV6-5 with TRBJ2-5, with 9 bases matching TRBD1. CDR1 MNHEY and CDR2 SVGAGI come from the germline V gene. The CDR3 has 14 amino acids. The junction had 7 bases not matched to a gene; V was cut back by 6 bases and J by 5 bases.

The chain recombines TRBV5-1 with TRBJ2-5; 12 positions agree with TRBD2. The CDR3 is 13 amino acids. Germline V CDR1 and CDR2: SGHRS, YFSETQ. The V gene end was trimmed by 7 bases and the J gene end by 6 bases; junction bases not matched to a gene: 4. This chain's CDR3 is CASRTSGKKTQYF. In DNA, the CDR3 is TGCGCCAGCCGGACTAGCGGGAAAAAGACCCAGTACTTC.

The gene calls are TRBV19 and TRBJ1-2, with a tentative D call TRBD1 (5 bases). Germline V gene lookup returns CDR1 LNHDA and CDR2 SQIVND (reference sequence). This CDR3 is built from 15 residues. Trimming took 0 bases from V and 4 from J, leaving 12 bases between them. CDR3: CASSIEKGSVYGYTF. CDR3 bases: TGTGCCAGTAGTATAGAAAAGGGGTCCGTCTATGGCTACACCTTC.

The chain combines TRBV7-9 with TRBJ2-5, with TRBD1 matching 7 bases. This CDR3 has 14 amino acids. CDR1 and CDR2 (germline): SEHNR, FQNEAQ (reference sequence). After removal of 1 base from V and 1 base from J, the junction contained 0 bases not matched to a gene. The chain's CDR3 is CASSLGQGQETQYF. In DNA, the CDR3 is TGTGCCAGCAGCTTAGGACAGGGCCAAGAGACCCAGTACTTC.